This T cell receptor (beta chain) was sequenced in a study of early T cells in non-severe SARS-CoV-2 infection. Study-level background: Unsorted whole blood bulk RNA was sequenced, with unpaired chains.

This clonotype was observed at least ten times. Attachment of unique molecular identifiers to individual cDNA molecules was performed. TCRdb ran MiXCR on the 5' RACE reads and lists one entry per CDR3 protein. The table lists tens of thousands of distinct CDR3 sequences, about 8.9% of them singletons, with 15% to 20% in the top ten. V was clipped by 5 bases and J by 5 bases; unmatched bases: 6. The CDR3 totals 14 residues. The V gene's germline CDR1 is SEHNR and CDR2 FQNEAQ (reference sequence). The J gene is TRBJ2-1, the V gene TRBV7-9; 7 positions match TRBD1. The TCR was taken from an adult who was a healthcare worker with PCR-confirmed SARS-CoV-2 infection or an uninfected control (not recorded which). The sequencing sample was made of whole blood. CDR3 region: CASSPGQQNNEQFF. The CDR3, as DNA: TGTGCCAGCAGCCCGGGACAGCAGAACAATGAGCAGTTCTTC.